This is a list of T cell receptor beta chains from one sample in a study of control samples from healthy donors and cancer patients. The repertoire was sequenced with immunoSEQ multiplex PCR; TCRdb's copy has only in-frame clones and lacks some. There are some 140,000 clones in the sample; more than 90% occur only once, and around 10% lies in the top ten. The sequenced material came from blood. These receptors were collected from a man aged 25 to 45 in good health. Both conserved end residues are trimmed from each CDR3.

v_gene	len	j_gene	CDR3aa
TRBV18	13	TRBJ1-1	ASSPLSRSDTEAF
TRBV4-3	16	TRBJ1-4	ASSQERWTGGTNEKLF
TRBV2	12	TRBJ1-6	ASKRSGYNSPLH
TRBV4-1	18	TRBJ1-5	ASSQGPGQGKSGHNQPQH
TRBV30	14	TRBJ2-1	AWSLMAGGIGNEQF
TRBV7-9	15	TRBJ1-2	ASSLVSHPGINYGYT
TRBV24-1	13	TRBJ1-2	ATSDPGQEVRGYT
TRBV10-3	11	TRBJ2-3	AISLTSGDTQY
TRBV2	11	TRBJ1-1	ASNRGGNTEAF
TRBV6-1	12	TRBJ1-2	ASSESGVSGGYT
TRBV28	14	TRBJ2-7	ASRGRAGTGPYEQY
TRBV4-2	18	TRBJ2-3	ASSQRPTSGSGAYTDTQY
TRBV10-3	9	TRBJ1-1	AISDRDEAF
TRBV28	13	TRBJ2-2	ASSPQGAGSGELF
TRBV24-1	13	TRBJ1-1	ATSDTTGRDTEAF
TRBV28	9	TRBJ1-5	ASSDLWPQH
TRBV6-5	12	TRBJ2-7	ASSLTGISYEQY